This T cell receptor beta chain was sequenced during a study of OX40 agonist ivuxolimab in advanced cancers. The assay was immunoSEQ multiplex PCR, and TCRdb's table has in-frame clones only and misses some. The table shows 60,000 to 100,000 clones, with 94% occurring only once. This CDR3 has 15 amino acids. V trimming: 4 bases; J trimming: 2 bases; junction bases outside the gene matches: 2. CDR1 and CDR2 from the germline V gene are MNHEY and SMNVEV (reference sequence). This material consisted of CD4+ or CD8+ T cells sorted from blood, taken in a trial of the OX40 agonist ivuxolimab. This clonotype was obtained from an adult with an advanced solid tumor such as melanoma, head and neck, liver or kidney cancer. The chain recombines TRBV27 with TRBJ1-6, with TRBD1 identical over 7 bases. The CDR3 bases are TGTGCCAGCAGTTCGGGGACAGCCTATAATTCACCCCTCCACTTT. Protein product: CASSSGTAYNSPLHF.